Below, 25 T cell receptor beta chains from the same sample are listed, as sequenced in a study of regulatory and conventional T cells in RAG deficiency. The repertoire was sequenced with immunoSEQ multiplex PCR; TCRdb's copy has only in-frame clones and lacks some. The table includes fewer than 40,000 clones, roughly three quarters detected once. Genomic DNA came from blood conventional CD4+ T cells gated CD25-low CD127-high. The data were also submitted as part of a second study, on regulatory T cells. That study reports: Amplification used 52 TRBV primers and 13 TRBJ primers.

The sample comprised CD4+ effector T cells sorted from blood. These TCRs come from a human donor in good health.

The V and J genes are TRBV2 and TRBJ1-5; D gene uncertain. The CDR3 spans 14 residues. Germline V gene data show CDR1 as SNHLY and CDR2 as FYNNEI. Trimming removed 4 bases from V and 4 bases from J, with 11 bases in between. CDR3 loop: CASSGFRKNQPQHF. For the CDR3, the DNA is TGTGCCAGCAGTGGGTTCAGAAAAAATCAGCCCCAGCATTTT.

The chain combines TRBV7-3 with TRBJ1-1; TRBD1 might be the D (6 bases). The germline CDR1 and CDR2 sequences are SGHTA and FQGTGA. The CDR3 has 13 residues. With 9 bases removed from V and 1 base from J, the gap between germline ends came to 12 bases. CDR3 amino acids: CASLLGANTEAFF. The CDR3 DNA reads TGTGCCAGTCTCCTGGGGGCGAACACTGAAGCTTTCTTT.

V and J are TRBV19 and TRBJ2-3, with 9 bases lining up with TRBD2. This CDR3 has 17 amino acids. Per germline, CDR1 LNHDA and CDR2 SQIVND (reference sequence). Trimming took 7 bases from V and 7 from J; bases not matched to a gene: 18. The CDR3 DNA reads as TGTGCCAGTACCCCCCTCTACCTAGCGGGGAATCGCCATACGCAGTATTTT. The encoded protein is CASTPLYLAGNRHTQYF.

V and J are TRBV5-1 and TRBJ1-1, with 8 nucleotides matching TRBD1. CDR3 length: 14 amino acids. V lost 3 bases, J lost 5 bases, and 6 bases stayed unmatched. CDR1 and CDR2 from the germline V gene are SGHRS and YFSETQ. In DNA, the CDR3 is TGCGCCAGCAGCTCGGACAGGGTTGGAACTGAAGCTTTCTTT. Translation gives CASSSDRVGTEAFF.

The rearrangement links TRBV13 to TRBJ2-3; the match to TRBD2 covers 8 bases. V gave up 5 bases and J gave up 4 bases; unmatched junction bases: 8. CDR1 PRHDT and CDR2 FYEKMQ come from the germline V gene (reference sequence). The CDR3 has 15 amino acids. This CDR3 is CASSPRAGAADTQYF. CDR3 coding DNA: TGTGCCAGCAGCCCTAGAGCGGGGGCAGCAGATACGCAGTATTTT.

This clone was counted a few times. The chain joins TRBV5-4 to TRBJ1-2; no clear D. V was trimmed by 1 base and J by 4 bases, leaving 8 bases between them. The CDR3 runs 13 residues. The germline CDR1 and CDR2 sequences are SGHNT and YYREEE (reference sequence). CDR3 residues: CASSLWGGYGYTF. The CDR3 DNA reads TGTGCCAGCAGCTTGTGGGGTGGCTATGGCTACACCTTC.

The chain joins TRBV27 to TRBJ2-1; 9 bases are a match to TRBD2. The CDR3 covers 15 residues. From germline, CDR1 is MNHEY and CDR2 SMNVEV (reference sequence). J lost 4 bases, V lost 7 bases, and 8 bases had no gene match. CDR3 residues: CASTPGTSRYNEQFF. The CDR3 DNA sequence: TGTGCCAGCACTCCCGGGACTAGCAGATACAATGAGCAGTTCTTC.

The genes are TRBV9 and TRBJ2-2; a possible D gene is TRBD2 (6 bases). This CDR3 is 16 amino acids long. Trimming took 0 bases from V and 5 from J, leaving 14 bases between them. Germline lookup yields CDR1 SGDLS and CDR2 YYNGEE. This chain's CDR3 is CASSVAPRGATGELFF. The CDR3 DNA sequence: TGTGCCAGCAGCGTAGCTCCGCGGGGCGCAACCGGGGAGCTGTTTTTT.

CDR3 nucleotide sequence: TGTGCCAGCAGCTCGCCCACGACAGGAAACTATGGCTACACCTTC. Translating it yields CASSSPTTGNYGYTF. The chain is built from TRBV5-4 and TRBJ1-2, with a weak D call TRBD1 (6 bases). The V and J ends lost 3 bases and 2 bases respectively, with 14 bases between them. The CDR3 spans 15 residues. Germline CDR1 is SGHNT and CDR2 is YYREEE (reference sequence).

The chain carries TRBV7-3 and TRBJ2-3; 11 bases align to TRBD2. CDR3 length: 16 residues. Unmatched junction bases numbered 6, after V lost 5 bases and J lost 2 bases. Germline V lookup: CDR1 SGHTA, CDR2 FQGTGA. Here the CDR3 reads CASSLPSGGYTDTQYF. For the CDR3, the DNA is TGTGCCAGCAGCCTACCTAGCGGGGGGTACACAGATACGCAGTATTTT.

This clone was counted between two and nine times. The chain is built from TRBV4-2 and TRBJ1-3; D gene unclear. The germline V gene has CDR1 LGHNA and CDR2 YNFKEQ. The CDR3 covers 12 residues. Trimming left V 0 bases short and J 8 bases short, with 5 bases between. CDR3 sequence: CASSQDRHTIYF. The CDR3 DNA is TGTGCCAGCAGCCAAGATCGGCACACCATATATTTT.

This clone was detected a few times. This chain joins TRBV5-1 and TRBJ1-1, with D uncertain. Trimming stripped 0 bases from V and 1 base from J, with 7 bases between. Per the germline V gene, CDR1 is SGHRS and CDR2 is YFSETQ. The CDR3 consists of 14 residues. Written as DNA, the CDR3 is TGCGCCAGCAGCTTGGCGGCAGGGAACACTGAAGCTTTCTTT. This gives the protein CASSLAAGNTEAFF.

There are a few counts of this clone. The V gene is TRBV28, the J gene TRBJ1-3, with a possible D match to TRBD1 (5 bases). Looked up from germline, CDR1 is MDHEN and CDR2 is SYDVKM. This CDR3 spans 13 amino acids. V was pared by 4 bases and J by 8 bases, with 12 bases between. The CDR3 is CASSSTGRDTIYF. The CDR3 DNA follows: TGTGCCAGCAGTTCAACAGGTCGCGACACCATATATTTT.

On this clone: At the DNA level, this CDR3 is encoded by other sequences in the same sample as well. The chain is built from TRBV5-1 and TRBJ2-5; D gene unclear. The CDR3 is 11 amino acids. Trimming pared 0 bases from V and 3 bases from J, leaving 0 bases between. The germline CDR1 and CDR2 sequences are SGHRS and YFSETQ. CDR3 sequence: CASSLEETQYF. The CDR3 DNA reads as TGCGCCAGCAGCTTGGAAGAGACCCAGTACTTC.

CDR3 region: CASSLTSGAQETQYF. CDR3 coding DNA: TGTGCCAGCAGCTTGACTAGCGGGGCCCAAGAGACCCAGTACTTC. The chain combines TRBV7-9 with TRBJ2-5; 11 nucleotides align to TRBD2. The CDR3 is 15 amino acids. V shed 3 bases and J 1 base; nucleotides not matched to a gene: 1. Germline V lookup: CDR1 SEHNR, CDR2 FQNEAQ (reference sequence).

J is TRBJ2-2 and V is TRBV2; 10 bases agree with TRBD2. V shed 7 bases and J 0 bases; nucleotides not matched to a gene: 5. Germline V CDR1 and CDR2: SNHLY, FYNNEI. CDR3 length equals 16 residues. CDR3 DNA: TGTGCCAGCAATCCGGGACTAGCGACGAACACCGGGGAGCTGTTTTTT. As protein: CASNPGLATNTGELFF.

The chain recombines TRBV4-1 with TRBJ1-2; 8 bases are shared with TRBD1. CDR1 MGHRA and CDR2 YSYEKL come from the germline V gene. The V gene end was trimmed by 4 bases and the J gene end by 4 bases; junction bases not matched to a gene: 5. CDR3 size: 14 residues. CDR3 DNA: TGCGCCAGCAGCCTTGATACAGGGGGCTATGGCTACACCTTC. It translates to CASSLDTGGYGYTF.

This chain connects TRBV2 to TRBJ1-3; D call uncertain. V dropped 6 bases and J dropped 0 bases, with 9 bases sitting between them. The CDR3 sequence is 14 residues long. Germline loops: CDR1 SNHLY, CDR2 FYNNEI. The CDR3, as DNA: TGTGCCAGCAGGGGAGTCCGCTCTGGAAACACCATATATTTT. Protein: CASRGVRSGNTIYF.

The chain combines TRBV10-3 with TRBJ1-5; D remains ambiguous. V was cut by 11 bases and J by 0 bases, with 11 bases left in between. The CDR3 is made up of 13 amino acids. CDR1 is ENHRY, CDR2 SYGVKD, per germline. This chain's CDR3 is CAAGQVSNQPQHF. The CDR3 nucleotides are TGTGCCGCCGGTCAGGTTAGCAATCAGCCCCAGCATTTT.

This chain connects TRBV28 to TRBJ2-1; 10 nucleotides line up with TRBD1. Per the germline V gene, CDR1 is MDHEN and CDR2 is SYDVKM. The CDR3 contains 16 residues. J lost 8 bases, V lost 4 bases, and 11 bases had no gene match. In DNA, the CDR3 is TGTGCCAGCAGTTCCCCCGGTGGACAGGGGGAGGATGAGCAGTTCTTC. Its protein is CASSSPGGQGEDEQFF.

The V call is TRBV5-8, the J call TRBJ2-2; D unresolved. CDR1 is SGHTS and CDR2 is YDEGEE in the germline V gene. Trimming took off 5 bases at V and 5 bases at J, with 19 bases between the two ends. This CDR3 comprises 16 residues. In DNA, the CDR3 is TGTGCCAGCAGTCCACACGTGGCCCTATCGACCGGGGAGCTGTTTTTT. The encoded protein is CASSPHVALSTGELFF.

J is TRBJ2-5 and V is TRBV19; 7 nucleotides align to TRBD2. There are 14 residues in the CDR3. Germline CDR1 is LNHDA and CDR2 is SQIVND (reference sequence). V dropped 7 bases and J dropped 5; count of bases not matched to a gene: 10. The CDR3 region is CASKDGGSWETQYF. The DNA for the CDR3 is TGTGCCAGTAAGGACGGGGGGTCGTGGGAGACCCAGTACTTC.

For the CDR3, the DNA is TGTGCCAGCAGGTCAGGAGAGACCCAGTACTTC. Translation gives CASRSGETQYF. The chain recombines TRBV27 with TRBJ2-5; D is unclear. Germline V gene sequence: CDR1 MNHEY, CDR2 SMNVEV (reference sequence). V lost 6 bases and J 4 bases, leaving 6 bases between the germline ends. This CDR3 comprises 11 residues.

In its sample, this clone was seen a few times. The chain has TRBV10-3 and TRBJ1-3, with D maybe TRBD1 (6 bases). The V and J ends lost 6 bases and 2 bases respectively, with 11 bases between them. Germline CDR1 and CDR2: ENHRY and SYGVKD. The CDR3 sequence is 14 residues long. This CDR3 is CAIRWTDTGNTIYF. As DNA, the CDR3 is TGTGCCATCAGGTGGACAGATACTGGAAACACCATATATTTT.

This rearrangement joins TRBV7-8 to TRBJ1-5; tentative D call: TRBD1 (5 bases). CDR3 length equals 15 residues. Trimming shortened V by 3 bases and J by 6 bases, and 15 bases separated the two germline ends. Germline CDR1 and CDR2: SGHVS and FQNEAQ. The CDR3 loop reads CASSFTTTAGQPQHF. In DNA form, the CDR3 reads TGTGCCAGCAGCTTTACTACGACAGCAGGTCAGCCCCAGCATTTT. Drawing the rest from reference TRBV7-8 and TRBJ1-5, the complete variable domain is GAGVSQSPRYKVAKRGQDVALRCDPISGHVSLFWYQQALGQGPEFLTYFQNEAQLDKSGLPSDRFFAERPEGSVSTLKIQRTQQEDSAVYLCASSFTTTAGQPQHFGDGTRLSIL.